This is a list of T cell receptor beta chains from one sample in a study of T cells in Graves' hyperthyroidism and ophthalmopathy. TCRdb reprocessed the multiplex PCR reads via MiXCR and lists one record per CDR3 protein. The sample has hundreds of thousands of distinct CDR3 sequences; 14% to 15% are singletons. Input material: blood. The source of these receptors is a woman aged 40 to 49 with Graves' ophthalmopathy. Both conserved end residues are part of each CDR3.

V: TRBV6-5; CDR3: CASSYSPGTDSYEQYF
V: TRBV12-3/TRBV12-4; CDR3: CASSPGVNYGYTF
V: TRBV12-3/TRBV12-4; CDR3: CASSGQANTEAFF
V: TRBV4-3; CDR3: CASSQVRGWDGYTF
V: TRBV6-2/TRBV6-3; CDR3: CASSYLQEEGHTDTQYF
V: TRBV2; CDR3: CASSEGTVGNQPQHF
V: TRBV7-6; CDR3: CASSSRTSAETQYF
V: TRBV12-3/TRBV12-4; CDR3: CASRPGTSDYEQYF
V: TRBV7-9; CDR3: CASSPPPGVYEQYF
V: TRBV6-5; CDR3: CASSYERRGNTIYF
V: TRBV10-3; CDR3: CAISGGTGNRDQYF
V: TRBV12-3/TRBV12-4; CDR3: CASAGTRSNQPQHF
V: TRBV10-3; CDR3: CAISDIVQGGTEAFF
V: TRBV2; CDR3: CASCPGVEQYF
V: TRBV6-1; CDR3: CASSEDGGWQPQHF
V: TRBV20-1; CDR3: CSQTGTGNLETQYF
V: TRBV28; CDR3: CASGPSDETQYF
V: TRBV6-2/TRBV6-3; CDR3: CASSYGQYF
V: TRBV19; CDR3: CASSGTVANYGYTF
V: TRBV25-1; CDR3: CASSESLWNAGELFF
V: TRBV28; CDR3: CASSHKSGNQPQHF
V: TRBV20-1; CDR3: CSARTGGINQPQHF